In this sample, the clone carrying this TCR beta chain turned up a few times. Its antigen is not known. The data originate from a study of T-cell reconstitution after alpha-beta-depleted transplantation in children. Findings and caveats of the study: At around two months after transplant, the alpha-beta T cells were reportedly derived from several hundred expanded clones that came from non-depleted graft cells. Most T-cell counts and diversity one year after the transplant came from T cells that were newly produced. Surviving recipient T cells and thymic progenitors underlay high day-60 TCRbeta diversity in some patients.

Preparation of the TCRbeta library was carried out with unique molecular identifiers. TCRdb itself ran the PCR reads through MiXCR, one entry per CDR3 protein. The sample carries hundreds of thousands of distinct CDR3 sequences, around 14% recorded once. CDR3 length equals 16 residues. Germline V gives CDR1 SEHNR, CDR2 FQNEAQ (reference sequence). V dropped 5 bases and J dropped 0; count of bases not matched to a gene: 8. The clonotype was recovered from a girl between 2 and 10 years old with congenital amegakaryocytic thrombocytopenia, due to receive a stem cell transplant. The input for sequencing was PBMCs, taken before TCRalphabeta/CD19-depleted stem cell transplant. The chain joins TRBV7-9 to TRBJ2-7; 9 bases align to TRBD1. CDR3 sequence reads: CASSRDREIISYEQYF. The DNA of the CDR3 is TGTGCCAGCAGCCGGGACAGGGAGATTATCTCCTACGAGCAGTACTTC.